These 10 T cell receptor beta chains came from one sample sequenced in a study of T cell clonality in common variable immunodeficiency. Whole-study findings and limits: In common variable immunodeficiency, TCR beta chains reportedly carried fewer deletions and N-nucleotide insertions.

The table came from immunoSEQ multiplex PCR; TCRdb's copy has only in-frame clones and leaves some out. The sample holds some 25,000 clones, and no clone turns up only once. These receptors' antigens are unknown. Sequenced input: peripheral blood mononuclear cells. The receptors originated from a human donor with common variable immunodeficiency.

A word on this clone: Read data end 3 residues before the CDR3 end; the end is taken from the germline J gene. This chain connects TRBV7-3 to TRBJ1-5, with 7 positions matching TRBD1. Trimming took 2 bases from V and 4 from J; bases not matched to a gene: 11. This CDR3 is built from 17 residues. Germline V gene data show CDR1 as SGHTA and CDR2 as FQGTGA. The CDR3 sequence is CASSLLWPRGMNQPQHF. CDR3 DNA (partial): TGTGCCAGCAGCTTATTATGGCCCAGGGGGATGAATCAGCCC. The complete variable domain, with remaining parts taken from reference TRBV7-3 and TRBJ1-5, reads GAGVSQTPSNKVTEKGKYVELRCDPISGHTALYWYRQSLGQGPEFLIYFQGTGAADDSGLPNDRFFAVRPEGSVSTLKIQRTERGDSAVYLCASSLLWPRGMNQPQHFGDGTRLSIL.

The CDR3 spells CASSRIGGNNEQFF. Partial CDR3 DNA: TGTGCCAGCAGTCGAATCGGGGGTAACAATGAG. The chain couples TRBV7-9 to TRBJ2-1; possibly TRBD2 for D (6 bases). The read terminates 3 residues before the CDR3 end, so the remaining end is supplied by the germline J gene. Germline V gene lookup returns CDR1 SEHNR and CDR2 FQNEAQ (reference sequence). The CDR3 spans 14 residues. V lost 6 bases and J lost 5, with 14 bases in between.

Ten or more counts support this clone. The sequenced CDR3 bases are TGTGCCTCTCGCAACCTAGCGGGAGGGAGTGAG. Translation gives CASRNLAGGSE. The complete CDR3 protein is CASRNLAGGSEQFF. V gene TRBV19 combines with J gene TRBJ2-1; 12 nucleotides align to TRBD2. From the germline J gene comes the end of the CDR3, since the read stops 3 residues before it. The CDR3 is 14 residues long. Unmatched junction bases numbered 11, after V lost 11 bases and J lost 9 bases. In germline, CDR1 is LNHDA, CDR2 SQIVND (reference sequence).

This clone was detected ten times or more. The read ends 3 residues early relative to the CDR3; the germline J gene fills the gap. The chain is built from TRBV7-3 and TRBJ2-6; no clear D. Germline V gene data show CDR1 as SGHTA and CDR2 as FQGTGA. The CDR3 consists of 16 residues. Trimming left V 0 bases short and J 0 bases short, with 6 bases between. The CDR3 loop reads CASSLTAISGANVLTF. The CDR3 bases that were read are TGTGCCAGCAGCTTAACGGCCATCTCTGGGGCCAACGTC.

This clone was recorded at least ten times. The read finishes 3 residues shy of the CDR3 end, and the germline J gene is used to complete it. This chain connects TRBV5-1 to TRBJ2-2; D gene uncertain. From germline, CDR1 is SGHRS and CDR2 YFSETQ. The length of the CDR3 is 14 residues. V was clipped by 6 bases and J by 5 bases, with 14 bases between them. Incomplete CDR3 DNA: TGCGCCAGCAAGGCAGGAGTCCAAACCGGGGAG. It encodes CASKAGVQTGE. The complete CDR3 protein is CASKAGVQTGELFF.

Sample share makes this clone medium-sized. Read sequence stops 3 residues before the CDR3 end, and the germline J gene provides the missing end. The rearrangement uses TRBV9 and TRBJ2-2; D ambiguous. Trimming took 0 bases from V and 8 from J, leaving 8 bases between them. The CDR3 is 13 amino acids. Per the germline V gene, CDR1 is SGDLS and CDR2 is YYNGEE. CDR3 loop: CASSVDRFGELFF. The sequenced CDR3 bases are TGTGCCAGCAGCGTAGATCGGTTTGGGGAG.

This clone was recorded a few times. From the germline J gene comes the end of the CDR3, since the read stops 3 residues before it. The rearrangement uses TRBV30 and TRBJ1-2, with TRBD1 as a possible D gene (5 bases). Germline loops: CDR1 GTSNPN, CDR2 SVGIG (reference sequence). This CDR3 region has 14 residues. V was clipped by 0 bases and J by 5 bases, with 13 bases between them. The CDR3 reads CAWSVRGVRYGYTF. The part of the CDR3 DNA that was read is TGTGCCTGGAGTGTACGGGGGGTTCGTTATGGC.

Many counts were recorded for this clone. The CDR3 is cut off 3 residues early in the read; its end comes from the germline J gene. The genes are TRBV5-1 and TRBJ2-6; 8 nucleotides line up with TRBD2. The CDR3 totals 18 residues. Germline trimming cut 4 bases from V and 2 bases from J; bases unmatched to any gene: 11. Germline V CDR1 and CDR2: SGHRS, YFSETQ. The CDR3 is CASSPGGVDWAGANVLTF. Partial CDR3 DNA: TGCGCCAGCAGCCCGGGGGGGGTAGACTGGGCTGGGGCCAACGTC.

This clone was observed a few times. The read ends 3 residues before the CDR3 terminus; that terminus is restored from the germline J gene. The V call is TRBV19, the J call TRBJ2-2; D unresolved. From germline, CDR1 is LNHDA and CDR2 SQIVND (reference sequence). The CDR3 extends over 13 amino acids. Deletions cut 0 bases from V and 10 bases from J, with 9 bases between. CDR3 bases read: TGTGCCAGTAGTATAGATAGAAGAGAGGAG. This translates into CASSIDRREE. The CDR3 in its entirety is CASSIDRREELFF.

In its sample, this clone was seen many times. The missing CDR3 end, 3 residues past where the read stops, is filled in from the germline J gene. V gene TRBV20-1 combines with J gene TRBJ2-1, with 10 bases aligning to TRBD2. The trim removed 2 bases at V and 5 bases at J, leaving 6 bases unmatched. This CDR3 has 15 residues. Germline CDR1 is DFQATT and CDR2 is SNEGSKA (reference sequence). Incomplete CDR3 DNA: TGCAGTGCTAGATTACTAGCGGGGACAAACAATGAG. Translated, it gives CSARLLAGTNNE. The whole CDR3 protein is CSARLLAGTNNEQFF.